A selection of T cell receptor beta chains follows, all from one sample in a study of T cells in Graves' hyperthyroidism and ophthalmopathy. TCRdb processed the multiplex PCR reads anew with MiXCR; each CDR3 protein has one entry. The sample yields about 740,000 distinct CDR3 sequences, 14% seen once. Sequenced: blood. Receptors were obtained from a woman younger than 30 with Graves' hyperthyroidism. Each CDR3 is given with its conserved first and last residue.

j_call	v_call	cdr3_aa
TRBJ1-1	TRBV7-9	CASSDWTDLNTEAFF
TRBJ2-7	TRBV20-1	CSAYEASGRQYEQYF
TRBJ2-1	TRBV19	CASSISGDRNNEQFF
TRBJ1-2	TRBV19	CASSIEETGSGYTF
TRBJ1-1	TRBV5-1	CASSLGYGGHSAFF
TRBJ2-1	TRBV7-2	CASSPGTSGRPNNEQFF
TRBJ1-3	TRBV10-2	CASAAPSSRNTIYF
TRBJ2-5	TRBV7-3	CASSPGTRAPQETQYF
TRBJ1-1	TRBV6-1	CASSRDRARSTEAFF
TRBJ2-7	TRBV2	CASSDYNIYEQYF
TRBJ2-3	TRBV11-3	CASSLEGLGALSTDTQYF